The 21 T cell receptor beta chains reported below all come from one sample, sequenced in a study of shared clonotypes between healthy human individuals. Assay: immunoSEQ multiplex PCR; the TCRdb copy retains only in-frame clones and omits some. Of under 1,900,000 clones in the sample, 98% were seen once. Material: naive CD4+ T cells sorted from blood. Subset denoted: CD45RA+ positively selected. The receptors originated from a man younger than 45 in good health.

Comment on this clone: Sequence at one end of the junction differs from germline and may be a read error. The V gene is TRBV5-1, the J gene TRBJ1-2; D not resolved. CDR3 length equals 12 residues. Germline-derived CDR1 and CDR2 are SGHRS and YFSETQ. The CDR3 loop reads CASSLENSQRTF. Here the CDR3 DNA reads TGCGCCAGCAGCTTGGAAAACAGTCAAAGGACTTTC.

This clone has only a few counts. This CDR3 reads CASSATLTYEQYF. The CDR3 DNA reads TGCGCCAGCAGCGCTACCCTGACCTACGAGCAGTACTTC. V usage is TRBV5-1 and J usage is TRBJ2-7; the D is unclear. The CDR3 loop spans 13 amino acids. Germline CDR1 SGHRS, CDR2 YFSETQ. The V end was cut by 4 bases, the J end by 2 bases, with 10 bases between.

This clone was recorded once. V and J are TRBV2 and TRBJ1-2; D is perhaps TRBD1 (6 bases). The CDR3 is made up of 13 amino acids. CDR1 SNHLY and CDR2 FYNNEI come from the germline V gene. Trimming removed 4 bases from V and 6 bases from J, with 12 bases in between. The DNA of the CDR3 is TGTGCCAGCAGTGCACAGGGTATACATGGCTACACCTTC. It codes for CASSAQGIHGYTF. Drawing the rest from reference TRBV2 and TRBJ1-2, the complete variable domain is EPEVTQTPSHQVTQMGQEVILRCVPISNHLYFYWYRQILGQKVEFLVSFYNNEISEKSEIFDDQFSVERPDGSNFTLKIRSTKLEDSAMYFCASSAQGIHGYTFGSGTRLTVV.

The chain couples TRBV7-2 to TRBJ1-1; 10 bases are a match to TRBD1. CDR3 size: 14 residues. CDR1 SGHTA and CDR2 FQGNSA come from the germline V gene. The V and J ends lost 2 bases and 4 bases, in that order; junction bases with no gene match: 1. The CDR3 nucleotides are TGTGCCAGCAGCTTATGGACAGGGGGCACTGAAGCTTTCTTT. It encodes CASSLWTGGTEAFF.

V gene TRBV30 combines with J gene TRBJ1-5; the D gene is possibly TRBD1 (5 bases). The V end lost 7 bases, the J end lost 5 bases, and 15 bases lay between the germline ends. CDR1 is GTSNPN and CDR2 is SVGIG in the germline V gene (reference sequence). The CDR3 length is 13 residues. The DNA of the CDR3 is TGTGCCTCAGCCCAGGGTACGGATCAGCCCCAGCATTTT. Translated, it gives CASAQGTDQPQHF.

This clone was counted a single time. V is TRBV11-2 and J is TRBJ2-1, with TRBD1 matching 9 bases. Per germline, CDR1 SGHAT and CDR2 FQNNGV. V lost 9 bases to trimming and J lost 4 bases; unmatched junction nucleotides: 16. The CDR3 spans 17 residues. CDR3 nucleotide sequence: TGTGCCAGTTTGACGCTCGGAGGACAGGGGAGTTACAATGAGCAGTTCTTC. This sequence encodes CASLTLGGQGSYNEQFF.

V is TRBV18 and J is TRBJ1-5; the D is unclear. Germline V gives CDR1 KGHSH, CDR2 LQKENI. This CDR3 spans 16 amino acids. V was shortened by 2 bases and J by 1 base, with 12 bases between the two germline ends. CDR3: CASSPRSSDSNQPQHF. In nucleotides, the CDR3 is TGTGCCAGCTCACCAAGATCGTCAGACAGCAATCAGCCCCAGCATTTT.

The chain combines TRBV18 with TRBJ2-7, with 10 bases that match TRBD1. From germline, CDR1 is KGHSH and CDR2 LQKENI. Trimming cost V 3 bases and J 6 bases; bases outside gene matches: 11. This CDR3 comprises 16 residues. As DNA, the CDR3 is TGTGCCAGCTCACCCACCACGTCTGACAGGGGGCGCGAGCAGTACTTC. Amino acids: CASSPTTSDRGREQYF.

The chain recombines TRBV6-5 with TRBJ2-3; D might be TRBD1 (6 bases). Germline V gene data show CDR1 as MNHEY and CDR2 as SVGAGI. The CDR3 length is 15 residues. The V and J ends lost 6 bases and 2 bases respectively, with 15 bases between them. This chain's CDR3 is CASRYQGLFTDTQYF. The DNA of the CDR3 is TGTGCCAGCAGGTACCAGGGGTTGTTCACAGATACGCAGTATTTT.

The chain couples TRBV9 to TRBJ2-7; 8 nucleotides match TRBD2. Germline CDR1 and CDR2: SGDLS and YYNGEE. V lost 2 bases, J lost 1 base, and 5 bases stayed unmatched. The CDR3 sequence is 15 residues long. The CDR3 protein is CASSVNGLASYEQYF. The CDR3 coding sequence is TGTGCCAGCAGCGTGAACGGACTAGCTTCCTACGAGCAGTACTTC.

The chain is built from TRBV11-2 and TRBJ2-5, with 8 positions matching TRBD1. The CDR3 has 17 residues. The ends lost 1 base at V and 6 bases at J; junction bases unmatched: 13. Germline CDR1 is SGHAT and CDR2 is FQNNGV. Written as DNA, the CDR3 is TGTGCCAGCAGCTTAGGGAGTCTGACAGGGGTAGGACAGACCCAGTACTTC. Residues: CASSLGSLTGVGQTQYF.

This chain joins TRBV4-3 and TRBJ1-5, with a possible D match to TRBD1 (5 bases). Per germline, CDR1 LGHNA and CDR2 YSLEER. Trimming stripped 0 bases from V and 6 bases from J, with 12 bases between. There are 15 residues in the CDR3. The CDR3 sequence is CASSQEGQGFQPQHF. The DNA for the CDR3 is TGCGCCAGCAGCCAAGAGGGGCAGGGTTTTCAGCCCCAGCATTTT.

In nucleotides, the CDR3 is TGTGCCAGCAGTAGGGGGGCGGTGCTGGCCTACGAGCAGTACTTC. It translates to CASSRGAVLAYEQYF. The rearrangement uses TRBV5-6 and TRBJ2-7, with D perhaps assigned TRBD1 or TRBD2 (6 bases each). V was pared by 5 bases and J by 2 bases, with 17 bases between. Germline lookup yields CDR1 SGHDT and CDR2 YYEEEE. The CDR3 loop spans 15 amino acids.

The chain links TRBV5-1 to TRBJ2-7; TRBD1 agrees at 7 bases. Unmatched junction bases numbered 18, after V lost 5 bases and J lost 7 bases. Germline values: CDR1 SGHRS, CDR2 YFSETQ. The CDR3 is 16 residues long. CDR3 DNA sequence: TGCGCCAGCAGGCGAGCACTTCAGGGGGATTACCAGGAGCAGTACTTC. It codes for CASRRALQGDYQEQYF.

The chain has TRBV7-9 and TRBJ2-2; 7 bases match TRBD1. The V and J ends lost 5 bases and 0 bases, in that order; junction bases with no gene match: 6. Germline V gives CDR1 SEHNR, CDR2 FQNEAQ (reference sequence). This CDR3 comprises 16 residues. CDR3 sequence: CASSVHRGPNTGELFF. In DNA form, the CDR3 reads TGTGCCAGCAGCGTACACAGGGGACCGAACACCGGGGAGCTGTTTTTT.

V usage is TRBV6-1 and J usage is TRBJ2-7, with D possibly TRBD2 on 6 matching bases. The V gene lost 4 bases and the J gene lost 0 bases, with 13 bases spanning the gap. There are 15 residues in the CDR3. Germline V gene sequence: CDR1 MNHNS, CDR2 SASEGT. CDR3 sequence (DNA): TGTGCCAGCAGTGTCCGAGCGGGCGGCTCCTACGAGCAGTACTTC. Amino acids: CASSVRAGGSYEQYF.

The chain has TRBV10-3 and TRBJ1-2; TRBD1 matches at 8 bases. The CDR3 loop spans 14 amino acids. Unmatched junction bases numbered 9, after V lost 9 bases and J lost 3 bases. Germline CDR1 reads ENHRY; CDR2 reads SYGVKD. The CDR3 DNA reads TGTGCCATTTACGAACAGGGGGATCACTATGGCTACACCTTC. Amino acids: CAIYEQGDHYGYTF.

This rearrangement joins TRBV7-9 to TRBJ1-5; TRBD1 agrees at 10 bases. Looked up from germline, CDR1 is SEHNR and CDR2 is FQNEAQ (reference sequence). The junction had 7 bases not matched to a gene; V was cut back by 5 bases and J by 6 bases. CDR3 size: 15 residues. CDR3 nucleotide sequence: TGTGCCAGCAGCAAGACAGGGGGCGGTGGTCAGCCCCAGCATTTT. Amino acid sequence: CASSKTGGGGQPQHF. The full variable domain, its missing parts supplied by reference TRBV7-9 and TRBJ1-5, is DTGVSQNPRHKITKRGQNVTFRCDPISEHNRLYWYRQTLGQGPEFLTYFQNEAQLEKSRLLSDRFSAERPKGSFSTLEIQRTEQGDSAMYLCASSKTGGGGQPQHFGDGTRLSIL.

The chain is built from TRBV29-1 and TRBJ2-7; D is possibly TRBD1 or TRBD2 (6 bases each). Germline CDR1 and CDR2: SQVTM and ANQGSEA. Trimming left V 6 bases short and J 3 bases short, with 18 bases between. The CDR3 length is 14 residues. The CDR3 spells CSVGGRASNYEQYF. CDR3 bases: TGCAGCGTGGGGGGCCGGGCTAGTAACTACGAGCAGTACTTC.

The J gene is TRBJ1-1, the V gene TRBV5-6, with 9 nucleotides matching TRBD1. This CDR3 comprises 18 residues. J was trimmed by 6 bases and V by 0 bases; bases with no gene match: 15. Per germline, CDR1 SGHDT and CDR2 YYEEEE. The CDR3 region is CASSLGFEGQGRRAEAFF. CDR3 sequence (DNA): TGTGCCAGCAGCTTGGGGTTTGAAGGACAGGGGCGGAGGGCTGAAGCTTTCTTT. Variable domain in full (rest from reference TRBV5-6 and TRBJ1-1): DAGVTQSPTHLIKTRGQQVTLRCSPKSGHDTVSWYQQALGQGPQFIFQYYEEEERQRGNFPDRFSGHQFPNYSSELNVNALLLGDSALYLCASSLGFEGQGRRAEAFFGQGTRLTVV.

The chain uses TRBV28 and TRBJ2-7; 9 positions agree with TRBD2. V was pared by 5 bases and J by 5 bases, with 16 bases of the junction left unmatched. Germline CDR1 reads MDHEN; CDR2 reads SYDVKM. The CDR3 length is 17 residues. The CDR3 spells CASSEWGSGRSSNEQYF. Written as DNA, the CDR3 is TGTGCCAGCAGTGAATGGGGTAGCGGGAGAAGTTCGAACGAGCAGTACTTC.